Detailed here is one T cell receptor (beta chain). The antigen is unknown. Built from TCR beta cDNA, the libraries had unique molecular identifiers in them. Out of roughly 0.85 to 11 million T cells, roughly 0.5 million cDNA molecules were generated. TCRdb reprocessed the PCR reads with MiXCR, giving one entry per CDR3 protein. The table records fewer than 900,000 distinct CDR3 sequences, about half of them present only once. This sample was taken from a study of post-analysis software for immune sequencing data. Overall study: The disease courses covered relapsing-remitting, secondary progressive and progressive-relapsing multiple sclerosis.

The study's findings and limits: Controls showed significantly higher normalized Chao1 diversity than did multiple sclerosis patients. Strong co-clustering by F measure was evident for samples that had been prepared in the same batch.

The sequenced material came from blood. This TCR came from a girl under 18 with multiple sclerosis.

This CDR3 reads CASSQDGEPDNYGYTF. The CDR3 region has the DNA TGTGCCAGCAGCCAAGACGGTGAGCCCGACAACTATGGCTACACCTTC. The rearrangement joins TRBV14 to TRBJ1-2; D gene unclear. V shed 0 bases and J shed 2 bases, with 13 bases lying between them. Germline V CDR1 and CDR2: SGHDN, FVKESK. The CDR3 is 16 residues long.